The T cell receptor beta chain under discussion was sequenced for a study of identical twins. Regarding the study as a whole: Insertions were reduced in abundant cord blood beta clonotypes but not in memory repertoires. Twin pairs had excess sharing that was weaker in beta out-of-frame sequences.

There were only healthy Caucasians among the donors. This clonotype appeared a few times. Its matching antigen is unknown. Template switching added a universal primer site; cDNA carried unique molecular identifiers. TCRdb passed the 5' RACE reads through MiXCR, listing each CDR3 protein once. The sample includes hundreds of thousands of distinct CDR3 sequences, around 8.1% of them seen just once. Trimming took off 8 bases at V and 5 bases at J, with 15 bases between the two ends. The CDR3 spans 13 residues. Germline V lookup: CDR1 MDHEN, CDR2 SYDVKM. The sample was also reused in another study, on yellow fever vaccine responses in identical twins.

The chain links TRBV28 to TRBJ2-5; D may be TRBD1 or TRBD2 (6 bases each). This TCR was sampled from a woman aged 18-29 years in good health. The source material was memory (CD45RO+) T cells sorted from blood. CDR3 bases: TGTGCCAGCCGGGGGCGGCCCGTGGAGACCCAGTACTTC. This encodes CASRGRPVETQYF.